Listed below are T cell receptor beta chains from one sample, sequenced in a study of technical replicates of blood from a few donors. Assay used: immunoSEQ multiplex PCR; TCRdb lists only in-frame clones, some missing. The repertoire includes fewer than 100,000 clones, about 95% of them detected once, and roughly 0.35% sits in the top ten. Material for sequencing was T cells isolated from PBMCs. These receptors were collected from a human donor in good health. Each CDR3 is given with its conserved first and last residue. A D gene is named only where the DNA matches it firmly. Some rows have no size entry. The others give once, few or many, or a class for an expanded clone.

J gene | clone size | D gene | V gene | CDR3 protein | CDR3 DNA
TRBJ1-1 | few | TRBD1 | TRBV18 | CASSLQGAEAFF | TGTGCCAGCTCACTACAGGGGGCTGAAGCTTTCTTT
TRBJ2-5 | - | - | TRBV9 | CASSVFGVEETQYF | TGTGCCAGCAGCGTTTTCGGGGTAGAAGAGACCCAGTACTTC
TRBJ2-1 | - | TRBD2 | TRBV19 | CASSTPLTSGRASEQFF | TGTGCCAGTAGTACACCCCTCACTAGCGGGAGGGCCTCTGAGCAGTTCTTC
TRBJ2-2 | - | TRBD2 | TRBV28 | CASSSLAGGSNTGELFF | TGTGCCAGCAGCTCGCTAGCGGGAGGGTCCAACACCGGGGAGCTGTTTTTT
TRBJ2-7 | - | - | TRBV19 | CASRDSQSTSPSYEQYF | TGTGCCTCCCGGGACTCACAATCTACAAGCCCTTCCTACGAGCAGTACTTC
TRBJ2-5 | - | - | TRBV6-6 | CASSQIRVGETQYF | TGTGCCAGCAGTCAGATCAGGGTCGGGGAGACCCAGTACTTC
TRBJ1-5 | - | - | TRBV6-1 | CASRAGAQPQHF | TGTGCCAGCAGGGCAGGGGCGCAGCCCCAGCATTTT
TRBJ1-1 | few | - | TRBV29-1 | CSVGIPGQNTEAFF | TGCAGCGTTGGTATTCCCGGACAGAACACTGAAGCTTTCTTT
TRBJ1-1 | few | - | TRBV20-1 | CSVLIQTEAFF | TGCAGTGTCCTTATTCAGACTGAAGCTTTCTTT
TRBJ2-3 | - | - | TRBV10-3 | CAISDPDRGGRARSDTQYF | TGTGCCATCAGTGACCCTGACAGGGGCGGGAGGGCCAGGTCAGATACGCAGTATTTT
TRBJ1-5 | - | - | TRBV5-5 | CASSLAGGNQPQHF | TGTGCCAGCAGCTTGGCCGGGGGGAATCAGCCCCAGCATTTT
TRBJ2-7 | - | TRBD2 | TRBV11-3 | CASSLGRTSGYEQYF | TGTGCCAGCAGCTTAGGGCGGACTAGCGGCTACGAGCAGTACTTC
TRBJ2-5 | once | TRBD2 | TRBV5-1 | CASSLARGEETQYF | TGCGCCAGCAGCTTGGCCCGGGGGGAAGAGACCCAGTACTTC
TRBJ1-2 | - | - | TRBV30 | CLGFDYGYTF | TGTCTCGGGTTCGACTATGGCTACACCTTC
TRBJ1-5 | - | - | TRBV5-4 | CASSFGQPGGNQPQHF | TGTGCCAGCAGCTTCGGACAACCGGGGGGCAATCAGCCCCAGCATTTT
TRBJ2-6 | - | - | TRBV7-9 | CASSYIYSGANVLTF | TGTGCCAGCAGCTACATATACTCTGGGGCCAACGTCCTGACTTTC
TRBJ2-1 | - | - | TRBV28 | CASSFLEDYNEQFF | TGTGCCAGCAGTTTCTTGGAGGACTACAATGAGCAGTTCTTC
TRBJ2-2 | - | TRBD1 | TRBV5-4 | CASSWTGGSGELFF | TGTGCCAGCAGTTGGACAGGGGGGAGCGGGGAGCTGTTTTTT
TRBJ2-1 | once | TRBD1 | TRBV10-3 | CAISVTSVEVRGNEQFF | TGTGCCATCAGTGTGACCAGCGTAGAAGTCAGGGGGAATGAGCAGTTCTTC
TRBJ1-1 | - | - | TRBV27 | CASSLPGANTEAFF | TGTGCCAGCAGTTTACCAGGGGCGAACACTGAAGCTTTCTTT
TRBJ2-5 | - | TRBD2 | TRBV30 | CAWSAGTRIRETQYF | TGTGCCTGGAGTGCCGGGACTAGGATCCGGGAGACCCAGTACTTC
TRBJ1-1 | - | - | TRBV28 | CASSADSEAFF | TGTGCCAGCAGTGCGGACAGTGAAGCTTTCTTT
TRBJ1-2 | - | TRBD1 | TRBV5-6 | CASSHQGGLGYTF | TGTGCCAGCAGTCATCAGGGGGGACTTGGCTACACCTTC
TRBJ1-3 | once | - | TRBV29-1 | CSVIHRDGNTIYF | TGCAGCGTAATCCACAGGGATGGAAACACCATATATTTT
TRBJ2-1 | once | TRBD2 | TRBV11-3 | CAIKTSGRMDEQFF | TGTGCCATCAAGACTAGCGGGAGAATGGATGAGCAGTTCTTC
TRBJ2-1 | once | TRBD2 | TRBV30 | CAWSLLSGTYNEQFF | TGTGCCTGGAGCCTTCTTAGCGGGACCTACAATGAGCAGTTCTTC
TRBJ2-7 | - | - | TRBV15 | CATTAHPSSYEQYF | TGTGCCACTACCGCACATCCCAGTTCTTACGAGCAGTACTTC
TRBJ2-3 | - | - | TRBV11-3 | CASSLALSTDTQYF | TGTGCCAGCAGCTTAGCCCTAAGCACAGATACGCAGTATTTT
TRBJ2-3 | once | TRBD2 | TRBV7-9 | CASSWELAGVGDTQYF | TGTGCCAGCAGCTGGGAACTAGCGGGAGTCGGTGATACGCAGTATTTT
TRBJ2-7 | - | TRBD2 | TRBV9 | CASSVDPSGSSYEQYF | TGTGCCAGCAGCGTAGACCCTAGCGGGAGCTCCTACGAGCAGTACTTC
TRBJ1-3 | - | - | TRBV25-1 | CASSPPSRAGNTIYF | TGTGCCAGCAGTCCCCCTTCGAGGGCCGGAAACACCATATATTTT
TRBJ2-3 | - | - | TRBV7-3 | CASSPGVATDTQYF | TGTGCCAGCAGCCCAGGGGTAGCCACAGATACGCAGTATTTT
TRBJ1-4 | - | TRBD1 | TRBV5-5 | CASSFDPEQGGEKLFF | TGTGCCAGCAGCTTCGACCCGGAGCAGGGGGGAGAAAAACTGTTTTTT
TRBJ2-1 | - | - | TRBV9 | CASSGKERSYYNEQFF | TGTGCCAGCAGCGGTAAGGAGCGGTCATACTACAATGAGCAGTTCTTC
TRBJ2-2 | - | - | TRBV18 | CASPAFLGGNTGELFF | TGTGCCAGCCCCGCGTTTCTGGGGGGAAACACCGGGGAGCTGTTTTTT
TRBJ2-7 | - | TRBD1 | TRBV6-1 | CASSARDRAYEQYF | TGTGCCAGCAGTGCCCGGGACAGGGCCTACGAGCAGTACTTC
TRBJ2-7 | - | TRBD2 | TRBV27 | CASSLSWLAGANEQYF | TGTGCCAGCAGTTTATCCTGGCTAGCGGGAGCGAACGAGCAGTACTTC
TRBJ1-1 | once | - | TRBV27 | CASSLYAAGGGGGGTEAFF | TGTGCCAGCAGTTTATATGCTGCTGGAGGGGGGGGCGGCGGCACTGAAGCTTTCTTT
TRBJ2-7 | - | - | TRBV11-2 | CASSLGQRASYEQYF | TGTGCCAGCAGCTTAGGTCAGCGGGCCTCCTACGAGCAGTACTTC
TRBJ2-5 | - | TRBD2 | TRBV10-3 | CAISDRGLAGAPLETQYF | TGTGCCATCAGTGACCGGGGACTAGCGGGCGCCCCCCTAGAGACCCAGTACTTC
TRBJ2-7 | - | TRBD2 | TRBV6-5 | CASSHETSGNYEQYF | TGTGCCAGCAGCCACGAGACTAGCGGGAACTACGAGCAGTACTTC
TRBJ2-6 | - | - | TRBV25-1 | CASERGSGANVLTF | TGTGCCAGCGAGAGAGGGTCTGGGGCCAACGTCCTGACTTTC
TRBJ1-2 | - | - | TRBV19 | CASSTQGDPFYGYTF | TGTGCCAGTAGTACCCAAGGGGATCCTTTCTATGGCTACACCTTC
TRBJ1-5 | - | - | TRBV2 | CASSAQDNQPQHF | TGTGCCAGCAGTGCACAGGACAATCAGCCCCAGCATTTT
TRBJ2-1 | - | TRBD2 | TRBV2 | CASSGVILSGALGDEQFF | TGTGCCAGCAGCGGAGTAATCTTAAGCGGGGCACTGGGGGATGAGCAGTTCTTC